This record covers a single TCR beta chain. The antigen this receptor binds is unknown. No base quality information exists; no much larger clone differs at one position. CDR1 and CDR2 are drawn from the germline V gene: MDHEN, SYDVKM. From the cysteine up to the phenylalanine, the CDR3 has a length of 15 residues. Solely the CDR3 DNA is kept, with 45 bases framed from the first base. Clipping removes 8 bases from V and 2 bases from J, with 8 as the unmatched junction base count. Genomic DNA served as template for TCR beta VDJ combination and CDR3 sequence profiling. TCR repertoire sequencing was run on an Illumina HiSeq 2000. Per the authors' processing: TRBV/TRBJ rearrangement plots, CDR3 size and DJ length profiles, and Simpson's diversity index were used to assess repertoires. The immunodominant clone was defined as the most abundant DNA sequence in deep sequencing data. CDR3 amino acid sequences were checked for sharing across subjects and were also compared against the VDJdb database and published repertoires. TCRdb reanalyzed the raw reads on its own, using fastp at Q25 for trimming and MiXCR for clone calling, and kept in-frame beta chains. Each entry is one CDR3 protein sequence, shown with its most common DNA and genes. TCRdb's processing, not the authors', yielded these V and J calls. This sample has roughly 180,000 distinct CDR3 sequences in its table, and around half of those were observed once. Of the sample, under 3.5% is held by the ten largest clones.

These data belong to a study of CD8+CD57+ T cells in acquired aplastic anemia (dated by TCRdb to the late 2010s). With respect to the entire study: A mean of approximately 3 ug of DNA, ranging from about 0.17 to 30 ug, was extracted from sorted CD4+ and CD8+ cells. Healthy donor samples averaged roughly 9.8 million reads for CD4+ and fewer than 12 million for CD8+ cells. The full study reports these points: Between patients and healthy controls, no significant difference in CD8+ Simpson's diversity was found (P=0.060). Some 30 CD8+ CDR3 sequences were found to be shared between patients and controls, but these sequences appeared to be highly expressed in patients and within the immunodominant clones of the patients.

TCR repertoires of sorted CD4+ and CD8+ blood T cells from severe aplastic anemia patients and healthy subjects were deep-sequenced in the study. Ficoll-Paque density gradient centrifugation was used to isolate peripheral blood mononuclear cells. Before DNA extraction, CD4+ and CD8+ T cells were sorted by FACS or by magnetic beads. This chain joins TRBV28 to TRBJ2-2; TRBD2 matches 7 bases in the middle. The TCR originated in a human donor in good health. The sequencing sample was made of sorted CD4+, CD8+, or CD8+CD57+ T cells (not recorded which) from PBMCs. The nucleotide sequence reads TGTGCCAGCCTAGGGACTACCACAAACACCGGGGAGCTGTTTTTT. Translated, this is CASLGTTTNTGELFF.